This is a list of T cell receptor beta chains from one sample in a study of blood T cell repertoires in COVID-19. Profiling relied on immunoSEQ multiplex PCR, and the TCRdb table lists in-frame clones only, not all of them. Of a few hundred thousand clones detected, approximately 80% appear once; the ten largest clones hold approximately 4.1%. Sample: peripheral blood. The receptors come from a woman between 50 and 59 years old with active or convalescent COVID-19. Each CDR3 is given without its conserved first and last residue. D genes are given only for firm matches.

V gene: TRBV3-1/TRBV3-2
J gene: TRBJ2-5
D gene: TRBD2
CDR3 protein: ASSKGLAGDLKETQY

V gene: TRBV7-3
J gene: TRBJ2-1
D gene: -
CDR3 protein: ASSLVGSGSYNEQF

V gene: TRBV14
J gene: TRBJ2-2
D gene: -
CDR3 protein: ASSQAVGGELF

V gene: TRBV21-1
J gene: TRBJ2-1
D gene: -
CDR3 protein: ASSIRTSGRVNEQF

V gene: TRBV7-6
J gene: TRBJ1-3
D gene: -
CDR3 protein: ASSLIPPMAGLRGRGGNTIY

V gene: TRBV5-1
J gene: TRBJ2-1
D gene: TRBD2
CDR3 protein: ASSLVSGIDEQF

V gene: TRBV5-5
J gene: TRBJ1-4
D gene: -
CDR3 protein: ASSLPLQGLTTNEKLF

V gene: TRBV2
J gene: TRBJ2-1
D gene: TRBD2
CDR3 protein: ASSPEGLAGYNEQF

V gene: TRBV5-1
J gene: TRBJ2-1
D gene: -
CDR3 protein: ASSLDLSDNEQF

V gene: TRBV10-2
J gene: TRBJ1-1
D gene: -
CDR3 protein: ASSESTGSAF

V gene: TRBV2
J gene: TRBJ1-1
D gene: -
CDR3 protein: ASSGERVWTEAF

V gene: TRBV19
J gene: TRBJ2-3
D gene: -
CDR3 protein: ASSENTDTQY

V gene: TRBV5-4
J gene: TRBJ1-2
D gene: TRBD1
CDR3 protein: ASSLAGGQVYGYT

V gene: TRBV28
J gene: TRBJ1-2
D gene: TRBD1
CDR3 protein: ASSFRDRDGYT

V gene: TRBV29-1
J gene: TRBJ1-5
D gene: -
CDR3 protein: SVTTGNQPQH

V gene: TRBV5-1
J gene: TRBJ1-1
D gene: -
CDR3 protein: ASSLAQTSNTEAF

V gene: TRBV18
J gene: TRBJ2-2
D gene: TRBD2
CDR3 protein: ASSPPGGRTGELF

V gene: TRBV29-1
J gene: TRBJ2-3
D gene: TRBD1
CDR3 protein: SDRTGRTDTQY

V gene: TRBV18
J gene: TRBJ2-2
D gene: -
CDR3 protein: ASATLPFLGPGELF

V gene: TRBV28
J gene: TRBJ2-1
D gene: -
CDR3 protein: ASSLRGEQF

V gene: TRBV21-1
J gene: TRBJ2-2
D gene: -
CDR3 protein: ASSKGKQTGGYTGELF

V gene: TRBV7-8
J gene: TRBJ2-1
D gene: -
CDR3 protein: ASRPRSREQF

V gene: TRBV7-8
J gene: TRBJ2-1
D gene: TRBD2
CDR3 protein: ASSTTGWWGLAGDEQF

V gene: TRBV7-6
J gene: TRBJ1-4
D gene: -
CDR3 protein: ASSLAQSVGGSKLF

V gene: TRBV20-1
J gene: TRBJ1-3
D gene: -
CDR3 protein: SASFLDTIY

V gene: TRBV11-2
J gene: TRBJ2-1
D gene: TRBD1
CDR3 protein: ASSSTGGLLQF

V gene: TRBV5-8
J gene: TRBJ1-2
D gene: TRBD1
CDR3 protein: ASSLEAGGPIPYGYT

V gene: TRBV5-1
J gene: TRBJ2-2
D gene: TRBD1
CDR3 protein: ASSLWGQGDSNTGELF